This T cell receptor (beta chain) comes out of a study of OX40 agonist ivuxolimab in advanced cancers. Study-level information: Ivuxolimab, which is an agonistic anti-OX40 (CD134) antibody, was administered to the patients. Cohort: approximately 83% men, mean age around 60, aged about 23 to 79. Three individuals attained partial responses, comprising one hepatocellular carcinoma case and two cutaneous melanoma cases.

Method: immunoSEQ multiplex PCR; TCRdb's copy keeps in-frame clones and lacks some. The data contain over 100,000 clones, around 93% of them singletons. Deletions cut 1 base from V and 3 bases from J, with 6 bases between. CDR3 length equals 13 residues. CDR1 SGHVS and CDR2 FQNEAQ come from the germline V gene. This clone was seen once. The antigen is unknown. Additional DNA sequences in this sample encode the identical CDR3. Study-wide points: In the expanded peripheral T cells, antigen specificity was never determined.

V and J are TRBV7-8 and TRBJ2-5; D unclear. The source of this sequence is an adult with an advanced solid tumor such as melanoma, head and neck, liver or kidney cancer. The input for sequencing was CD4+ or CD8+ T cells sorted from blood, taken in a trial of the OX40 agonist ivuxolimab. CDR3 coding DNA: TGTGCCAGCAGCTTAGGACAAGAAGAGACCCAGTACTTC. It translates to CASSLGQEETQYF.